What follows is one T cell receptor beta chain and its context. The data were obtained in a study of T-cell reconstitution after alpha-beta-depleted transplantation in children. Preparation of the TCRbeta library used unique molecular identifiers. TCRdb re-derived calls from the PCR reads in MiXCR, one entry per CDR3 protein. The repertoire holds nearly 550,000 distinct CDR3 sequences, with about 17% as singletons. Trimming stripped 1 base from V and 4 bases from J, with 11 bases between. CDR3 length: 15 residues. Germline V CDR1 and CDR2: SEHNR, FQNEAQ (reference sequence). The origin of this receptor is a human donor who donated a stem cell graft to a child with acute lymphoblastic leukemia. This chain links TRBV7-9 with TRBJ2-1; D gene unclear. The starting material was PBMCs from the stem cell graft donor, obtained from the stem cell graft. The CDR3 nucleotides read TGTGCCAGCAGCTTAGGACCAGCGCCTTACAATGAGCAGTTCTTC. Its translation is CASSLGPAPYNEQFF.